The clone carrying this T cell receptor beta chain was counted between two and nine times. Its specificity is unknown. The data stem from a study of cytomegalovirus exposure and HLA in healthy donors. Trimming removed 6 bases from V and 3 bases from J; junction bases left unmatched: 6. This CDR3 spans 14 amino acids. The germline CDR1 and CDR2 sequences are MNHNS and SASEGT. Study-wide results and limits: On later analysis, the bulk of CMV-associated TCR beta chains appeared to be HLA-restricted.

Both 60 Vbeta primers and 13 Jbeta primers went into the PCR. Profiling relied on immunoSEQ multiplex PCR, and the TCRdb table lists in-frame clones only, not all of them. Here the sample spans about 140,000 clones, around 90% being singletons. This TCR was recovered from a woman aged 40 to 50 in good health and CMV-seronegative. Sequenced input: PBMCs. The chain uses TRBV6-1 and TRBJ1-1; 8 bases match TRBD1. The CDR3 DNA reads as TGTGCCAGCAGGACAGGGGTCGGCGACACTGAAGCTTTCTTT. Translation: CASRTGVGDTEAFF.